This T cell receptor (beta chain) was retrieved from a study of cytomegalovirus exposure and HLA in healthy donors. Study-level results: Within an earlier analysis, most TCR beta V segments proved productive either about 87% or about 30% of the time. Accurate prediction of most subjects' HLA-A and HLA-B alleles from TCR beta sequences was reported. At a 0.05 false discovery rate, a later analysis found approximately 15,000 TCR beta sequences to be associated with HLA alleles.

Deletions cut 5 bases from V and 5 bases from J, with 13 bases between. The CDR3 spans 15 residues. Germline-derived CDR1 and CDR2 are MDHEN and SYDVKM. It was with 60 Vbeta and 13 Jbeta primers that the PCR ran. The repertoire was sequenced with immunoSEQ multiplex PCR; TCRdb's copy has only in-frame clones and lacks some. The sample data list 180,000 or so clones. Comments on this clone: Its specificity is unknown.

The rearrangement uses TRBV28 and TRBJ1-6, with a weak D call TRBD1 (6 bases). Sample: PBMCs. The receptor comes from a boy aged 5 to 17 in good health and CMV-seronegative. The DNA of the CDR3 is TGTGCCAGCAGTCTTTGGACAGTAAATAATTCACCCCTCCACTTT. This gives the protein CASSLWTVNNSPLHF.